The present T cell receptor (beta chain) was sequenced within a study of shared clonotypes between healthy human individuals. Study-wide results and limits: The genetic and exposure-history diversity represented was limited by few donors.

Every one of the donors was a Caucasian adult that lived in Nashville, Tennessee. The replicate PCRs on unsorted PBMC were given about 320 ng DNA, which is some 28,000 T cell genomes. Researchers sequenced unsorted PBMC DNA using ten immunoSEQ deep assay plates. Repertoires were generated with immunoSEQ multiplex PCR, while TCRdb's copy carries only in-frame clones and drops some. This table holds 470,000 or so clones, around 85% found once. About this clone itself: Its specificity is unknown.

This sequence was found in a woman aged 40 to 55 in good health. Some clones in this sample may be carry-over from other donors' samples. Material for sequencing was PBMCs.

CDR3 in DNA: TGTGCCAGCAGTTTATGGGGATACCTGAGGGGGGCGAACACCGGGGAGCTGTTTTTT. Translating gives CASSLWGYLRGANTGELFF. The chain carries TRBV28 and TRBJ2-2, with D perhaps assigned TRBD1 or TRBD2 (6 bases each). The CDR3 is made up of 19 amino acids. Germline loops: CDR1 MDHEN, CDR2 SYDVKM. The germline V and J ends were trimmed by 0 bases and 0 bases, with 17 bases remaining between them.